Listed below are T cell receptor beta chains from one sample, sequenced in a study of cytomegalovirus exposure and HLA in healthy donors. Repertoires were generated with immunoSEQ multiplex PCR, while TCRdb's copy carries only in-frame clones and drops some. The sample has 200,000 to 300,000 clones; around 80% are singletons. Sequencing was done on a sample of PBMCs. The receptors come from a boy younger than 18 in good health and CMV-seronegative. Both conserved end residues are part of each CDR3. Each record gives: CDR3 length, V gene, clone size, J gene, D gene, CDR3 DNA, CDR3 protein. The D gene is left open where the match is weak. Some rows mark clone size as missing; the rest say once, few, many or name a class of expanded clone.

len: 12
v_gene: TRBV7-9
abundance: few
j_gene: TRBJ1-1
d_gene: TRBD1
CDR3nt: TGTTCCAGCAGCTCTCGGGACAGTGAAGCTTTCTTT
CDR3aa: CSSSSRDSEAFF

len: 16
v_gene: TRBV4-1
abundance: once
j_gene: TRBJ1-1
d_gene: NA
CDR3nt: TGCGCCAGCAGCCAAGATTTCAGGAGCGGGAACACTGAAGCTTTCTTT
CDR3aa: CASSQDFRSGNTEAFF

len: 13
v_gene: TRBV30
abundance: once
j_gene: TRBJ1-1
d_gene: NA
CDR3nt: TGTGCCTGGATGGGAACAGGGAGAACTGAAGCTTTCTTT
CDR3aa: CAWMGTGRTEAFF

len: 12
v_gene: TRBV30
abundance: NA
j_gene: TRBJ1-1
d_gene: NA
CDR3nt: TGTGCCTGGGTTCAGGATATTACTGAAGCTTTCTTT
CDR3aa: CAWVQDITEAFF

len: 13
v_gene: TRBV6-4
abundance: NA
j_gene: TRBJ1-1
d_gene: NA
CDR3nt: TGTGCCAGCACGCAGGGTGAGAACACTGAAGCTTTCTTT
CDR3aa: CASTQGENTEAFF

len: 16
v_gene: TRBV7-9
abundance: NA
j_gene: TRBJ2-3
d_gene: TRBD1
CDR3nt: TGTGCCAGCAGCCCAGGGGACAGGGGGCGGGCAGATACGCAGTATTTT
CDR3aa: CASSPGDRGRADTQYF

len: 15
v_gene: TRBV6-6
abundance: NA
j_gene: TRBJ2-7
d_gene: TRBD2
CDR3nt: TGTGCCAGCAGTCGGACTAGCGGGGGGGTTTGCGAGCAGTACTTC
CDR3aa: CASSRTSGGVCEQYF

len: 14
v_gene: TRBV13
abundance: NA
j_gene: TRBJ1-1
d_gene: NA
CDR3nt: TGTGCCAGCAGCCTCCGGGGGTCGGACACTGAAGCTTTCTTT
CDR3aa: CASSLRGSDTEAFF

len: 17
v_gene: TRBV4-1
abundance: NA
j_gene: TRBJ2-7
d_gene: TRBD2
CDR3nt: TGCGCCAGCAGCCAAGTGGGACTAGCGGGGACCAAGGACGAGCAGTACTTC
CDR3aa: CASSQVGLAGTKDEQYF

len: 12
v_gene: TRBV6-5
abundance: few
j_gene: TRBJ1-1
d_gene: TRBD1
CDR3nt: TGTGCCAGCAGTGGACAGGGTTCTGAAGCTTTCTTT
CDR3aa: CASSGQGSEAFF

len: 13
v_gene: TRBV27
abundance: NA
j_gene: TRBJ1-4
d_gene: NA
CDR3nt: TGTGCCAGCAGCCTAGGGGGTGGACGGATCCTGTTTTTT
CDR3aa: CASSLGGGRILFF

len: 14
v_gene: TRBV6-5
abundance: NA
j_gene: TRBJ1-1
d_gene: TRBD1
CDR3nt: TGTGCCAGCAGTTACCTAACAGGGGCCACTGAAGCTTTCTTT
CDR3aa: CASSYLTGATEAFF

len: 13
v_gene: TRBV11-3
abundance: NA
j_gene: TRBJ1-2
d_gene: NA
CDR3nt: TGTGCCAGCAGCTTAGCGGACACACGCACCCCCAGCTTC
CDR3aa: CASSLADTRTPSF

len: 14
v_gene: TRBV6-5
abundance: NA
j_gene: TRBJ2-2
d_gene: TRBD2
CDR3nt: TGTGCCAGCAGTTTCGGGGAGCGGGGCGGGGAGCTGTTTTTT
CDR3aa: CASSFGERGGELFF

len: 15
v_gene: TRBV6-1
abundance: NA
j_gene: TRBJ2-1
d_gene: TRBD2
CDR3nt: TGTGCCAGCAATTATCTAGCGGGGTCCTACAATGAGCAGTTCTTC
CDR3aa: CASNYLAGSYNEQFF

len: 15
v_gene: TRBV5-1
abundance: NA
j_gene: TRBJ2-6
d_gene: TRBD1
CDR3nt: TGCGCCAGCAGCCCAACAGGGGCTGGGGCCAACGTCCTGACTTTC
CDR3aa: CASSPTGAGANVLTF

len: 16
v_gene: TRBV7-9
abundance: NA
j_gene: TRBJ1-1
d_gene: NA
CDR3nt: TGTGCCAGCAGCGCAATCGGGGAGGGGCAGAACACTGAAGCTTTCTTT
CDR3aa: CASSAIGEGQNTEAFF

len: 19
v_gene: TRBV12-5
abundance: NA
j_gene: TRBJ2-7
d_gene: TRBD2
CDR3nt: TGTGCTAGTGGTTTGGTAATGACTCATGGACTAGCGGGATATGACGAGCAGTACTTC
CDR3aa: CASGLVMTHGLAGYDEQYF

len: 14
v_gene: TRBV29-1
abundance: few
j_gene: TRBJ1-1
d_gene: TRBD1
CDR3nt: TGCAGCGCTCAGACAGGGCCGCTGAACACTGAAGCTTTCTTT
CDR3aa: CSAQTGPLNTEAFF

len: 15
v_gene: TRBV10-3
abundance: NA
j_gene: TRBJ2-7
d_gene: TRBD2
CDR3nt: TGTGCCATCAGTGAGTCGGGGACTAGAAACCGAGAGCAGTACTTC
CDR3aa: CAISESGTRNREQYF

len: 15
v_gene: TRBV6-5
abundance: NA
j_gene: TRBJ1-1
d_gene: NA
CDR3nt: TGTGCCAGCAGTCCCCCAGAATTCATCAACACTGAAGCTTTCTTT
CDR3aa: CASSPPEFINTEAFF

len: 16
v_gene: TRBV5-1
abundance: NA
j_gene: TRBJ2-1
d_gene: NA
CDR3nt: TGCGCCAGCAGCTTGCCCCCAACTAGTTTAGGCAATGAGCAGTTCTTC
CDR3aa: CASSLPPTSLGNEQFF

len: 13
v_gene: TRBV5-4
abundance: NA
j_gene: TRBJ1-2
d_gene: TRBD1
CDR3nt: TGTGCCAGCAGCTCGACAGGGAACTATGGCTACACCTTC
CDR3aa: CASSSTGNYGYTF

len: 14
v_gene: TRBV11-3
abundance: NA
j_gene: TRBJ2-7
d_gene: NA
CDR3nt: TGTGCCAGCAGCTTAGGGGCAGACACCTACGAGCAGTACTTC
CDR3aa: CASSLGADTYEQYF

len: 18
v_gene: TRBV4-2
abundance: NA
j_gene: TRBJ2-1
d_gene: TRBD2
CDR3nt: TGTGCCAGCAGCCCCCGGGATAGCGGGAGGGCTGTGACAAATGAGCAGTTCTTC
CDR3aa: CASSPRDSGRAVTNEQFF

len: 15
v_gene: TRBV19
abundance: once
j_gene: TRBJ1-2
d_gene: TRBD1
CDR3nt: TGTGCCAGTCGGCCCAGGGGACAGACGGGCCAAGGCTACACCTTC
CDR3aa: CASRPRGQTGQGYTF

len: 14
v_gene: TRBV5-4
abundance: NA
j_gene: TRBJ2-1
d_gene: NA
CDR3nt: TGTGCCAGCAGCTCCCCCCGCGGGGCGAATGAGCAGTTCTTC
CDR3aa: CASSSPRGANEQFF

len: 14
v_gene: TRBV5-8
abundance: NA
j_gene: TRBJ1-4
d_gene: NA
CDR3nt: TGTGCCAGCAGGAGGAGGAGGGGTGGTGAAAAACTGTTTTTT
CDR3aa: CASRRRRGGEKLFF

len: 17
v_gene: TRBV4-1
abundance: few
j_gene: TRBJ1-1
d_gene: TRBD1
CDR3nt: TGCGCCAGCAGCCAAATTCCTACAGGGGCGAGGGGCACTGAAGCTTTCTTT
CDR3aa: CASSQIPTGARGTEAFF

len: 14
v_gene: TRBV18
abundance: NA
j_gene: TRBJ2-7
d_gene: NA
CDR3nt: TGTGCCAGCACCCCCTATCAAAGTGGTTACGAGCAGTACTTC
CDR3aa: CASTPYQSGYEQYF